Here is one T cell receptor beta chain with its context. As handled by the study authors: Amplification from reference gene primers served as the basis for estimated nucleated cell counts. Libraries were prepared by immunoSEQ multiplex PCR; TCRdb keeps only in-frame clonotypes and omits some of them. That table supplies the V and J calls and clone size; D and trimming were determined from the DNA. The sample holds 100,000 to 150,000 clones, approximately 86% seen once. This sample is part of a study of blood T cell repertoires in COVID-19. Study as a whole: Both acute and convalescent COVID-19 samples were obtained from the United States, Italy and Spain.

The CDR3 extends over 18 amino acids. CDR1 and CDR2 (germline): GTSNPN, SVGIG (reference sequence). Trimming pared 0 bases from V and 5 bases from J, leaving 23 bases between. This sequence was found in a woman in her 50s who had recovered from COVID-19. Sequencing was performed on PBMCs or T cells enriched from blood (not recorded which). The chain has TRBV30 and TRBJ2-1, with TRBD1 as a possible D gene (6 bases). The DNA for the CDR3 is TGTGCCTGGAGTGTTGGTGTCATCCGAGACAGGCCTAACAATGAGCAGTTCTTC. Its translation: CAWSVGVIRDRPNNEQFF. The entire variable domain, with the rest obtained from reference TRBV30 and TRBJ2-1, is as follows: SQTIHQWPATLVQPVGSPLSLECTVEGTSNPNLYWYRQAAGRGLQLLFYSVGIGQISSEVPQNLSASRPQDRQFILSSKKLLLSDSGFYLCAWSVGVIRDRPNNEQFFGPGTRLTVL.